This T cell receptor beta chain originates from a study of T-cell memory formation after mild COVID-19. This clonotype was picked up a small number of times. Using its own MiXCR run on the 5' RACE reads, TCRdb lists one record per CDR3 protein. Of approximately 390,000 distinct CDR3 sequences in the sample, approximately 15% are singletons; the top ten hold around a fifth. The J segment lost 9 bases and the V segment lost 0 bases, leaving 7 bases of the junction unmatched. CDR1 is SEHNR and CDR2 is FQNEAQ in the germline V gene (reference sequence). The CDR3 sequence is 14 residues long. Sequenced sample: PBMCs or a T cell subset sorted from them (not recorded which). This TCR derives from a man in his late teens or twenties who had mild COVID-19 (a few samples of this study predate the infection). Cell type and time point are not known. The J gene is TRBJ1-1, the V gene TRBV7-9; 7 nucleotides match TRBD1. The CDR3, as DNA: TGTGCCAGCAGCTTAGCTCCGAGGGACAGTAAAGCTTTCTTT. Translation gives CASSLAPRDSKAFF.